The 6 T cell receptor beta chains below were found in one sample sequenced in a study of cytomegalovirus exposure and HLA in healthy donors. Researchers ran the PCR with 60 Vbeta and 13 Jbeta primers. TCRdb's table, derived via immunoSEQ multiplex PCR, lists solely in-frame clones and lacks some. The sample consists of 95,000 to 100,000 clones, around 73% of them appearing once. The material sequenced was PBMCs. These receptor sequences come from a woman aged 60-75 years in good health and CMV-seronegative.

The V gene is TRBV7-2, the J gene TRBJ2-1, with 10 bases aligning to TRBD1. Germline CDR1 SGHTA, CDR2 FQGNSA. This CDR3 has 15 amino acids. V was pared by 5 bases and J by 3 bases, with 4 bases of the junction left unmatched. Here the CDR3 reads CASSPDRGLYNEQFF. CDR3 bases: TGTGCCAGCAGCCCCGACAGGGGGCTCTACAATGAGCAGTTCTTC.

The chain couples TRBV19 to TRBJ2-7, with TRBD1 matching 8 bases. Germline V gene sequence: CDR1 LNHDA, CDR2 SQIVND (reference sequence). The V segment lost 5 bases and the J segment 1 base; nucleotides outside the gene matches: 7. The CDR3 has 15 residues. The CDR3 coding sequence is TGTGCCAGTAGTCCCGACAGGGGACTTTCCTACGAGCAGTACTTC. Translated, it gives CASSPDRGLSYEQYF.

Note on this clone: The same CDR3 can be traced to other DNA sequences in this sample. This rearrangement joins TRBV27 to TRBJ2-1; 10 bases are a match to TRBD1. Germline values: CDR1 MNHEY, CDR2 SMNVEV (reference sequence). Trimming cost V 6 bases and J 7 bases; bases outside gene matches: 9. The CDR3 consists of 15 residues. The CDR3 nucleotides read TGTGCCAGCAGCTTAGACAGGGGGCCGCGAAATGAGCAGTTCTTC. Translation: CASSLDRGPRNEQFF.

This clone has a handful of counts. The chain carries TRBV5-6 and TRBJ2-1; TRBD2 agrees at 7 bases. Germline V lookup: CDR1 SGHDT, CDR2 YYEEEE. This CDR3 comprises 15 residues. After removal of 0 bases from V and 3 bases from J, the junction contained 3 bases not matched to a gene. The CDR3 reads CASSLVAGIYNEQFF. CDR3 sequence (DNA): TGTGCCAGCAGCTTGGTAGCGGGTATCTACAATGAGCAGTTCTTC.

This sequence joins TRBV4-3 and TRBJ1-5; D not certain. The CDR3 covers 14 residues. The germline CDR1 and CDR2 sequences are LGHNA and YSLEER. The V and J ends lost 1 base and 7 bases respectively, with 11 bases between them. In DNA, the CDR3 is TGCGCCAGCAGCCAAGGGGCAGTAAAACAGCCCCAGCATTTT. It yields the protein CASSQGAVKQPQHF.

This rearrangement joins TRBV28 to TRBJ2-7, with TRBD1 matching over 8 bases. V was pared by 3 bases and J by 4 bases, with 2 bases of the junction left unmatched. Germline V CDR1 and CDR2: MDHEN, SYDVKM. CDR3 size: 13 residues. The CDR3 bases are TGTGCCAGCAGTTTGTGGACAGGGTACGAGCAGTACTTC. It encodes CASSLWTGYEQYF.